These 29 T cell receptor beta chains share one sample of origin, sequenced in a study of blood T cell repertoires in COVID-19. Clones were read by immunoSEQ multiplex PCR, and TCRdb kept only the in-frame ones, dropping some. Found here are about 190,000 clones, over 75% of them singletons; the top ten hold approximately 13%. Sequencing input: peripheral blood. All receptors derive from a woman between 50 and 59 years old with acute or convalescent COVID-19.

The V gene is TRBV12-3 or TRBV12-4, the J gene TRBJ1-1, with no clear D. The CDR3 runs to 13 residues. Trimming removed 3 bases at V and 1 base at J, with 6 bases between. In DNA, the CDR3 is TGTGCCAGCAGTTTTCAGGCGAACACTGAAGCTTTCTTT. Its protein is CASSFQANTEAFF.

This chain connects TRBV14 to TRBJ1-1, with D maybe TRBD1 (5 bases). Trimming cost V 3 bases and J 1 base, with 18 bases left between them. CDR1 SGHDN and CDR2 FVKESK come from the germline V gene. There are 17 residues in the CDR3. In nucleotides, the CDR3 is TGTGCCAGCAGCCAGAGGGGACTCCTAGGACCGAACACTGAAGCTTTCTTT. Protein product: CASSQRGLLGPNTEAFF. The full variable domain, in which reference TRBV14 and TRBJ1-1 provide the parts outside the CDR3, is EAGVTQFPSHSVIEKGQTVTLRCDPISGHDNLYWYRRVMGKEIKFLLHFVKESKQDESGMPNNRFLAERTGGTYSTLKVQPAELEDSGVYFCASSQRGLLGPNTEAFFGQGTRLTVV.

The rearrangement uses TRBV13 and TRBJ2-3; the D is unclear. The CDR3 spans 13 residues. V was pared by 4 bases and J by 0 bases, with 5 bases between. Germline V gene data show CDR1 as PRHDT and CDR2 as FYEKMQ (reference sequence). This chain's CDR3 is CASSSLSTDTQYF. Here the CDR3 DNA reads TGTGCCAGCAGCTCCCTAAGCACAGATACGCAGTATTTT.

V is TRBV14 and J is TRBJ1-4, with a weak D call TRBD1 (5 bases). The CDR3 covers 19 residues. Trimming took off 1 base at V and 0 bases at J, with 18 bases between the two ends. Germline CDR1 and CDR2: SGHDN and FVKESK. The CDR3 sequence: CASSQALTAYPSTNEKLFF. CDR3 nucleotides: TGTGCCAGCAGCCAAGCCCTGACAGCCTACCCGTCAACTAATGAAAAACTGTTTTTT.

This rearrangement joins TRBV2 to TRBJ1-2; 8 nucleotides align to TRBD1. Trimming at V came to 4 bases and at J to 4 bases, leaving 8 bases not matched to a gene. This CDR3 contains 15 residues. Germline CDR1 and CDR2: SNHLY and FYNNEI. The CDR3 sequence: CASSGQGARGYGYTF. In DNA, the CDR3 is TGTGCCAGCAGTGGGCAGGGGGCGCGGGGCTATGGCTACACCTTC.

V is TRBV29-1 and J is TRBJ1-4; 8 bases are a match to TRBD1. This CDR3 is 17 amino acids long. CDR1 SQVTM and CDR2 ANQGSEA come from the germline V gene. V shed 5 bases and J 5 bases; nucleotides not matched to a gene: 16. CDR3 in amino acids: CSVSGQGGVRGNEKLFF. The CDR3 DNA is TGCAGCGTTTCCGGACAGGGCGGGGTGAGGGGCAATGAAAAACTGTTTTTT.

The chain employs TRBV7-8 and TRBJ2-1; D not resolved. Trimming left V 0 bases short and J 2 bases short, with 8 bases between. In germline, CDR1 is SGHVS, CDR2 FQNEAQ. CDR3 size: 15 residues. The CDR3 loop reads CASSLAVQAYNEQFF. The CDR3 nucleotides read TGTGCCAGCAGCTTAGCGGTACAAGCCTACAATGAGCAGTTCTTC.

The V and J genes are TRBV3-1 (or the pseudogene TRBV3-2) and TRBJ2-7; D perhaps matches TRBD1 (6 bases). Germline V gives CDR1 LGHDT, CDR2 YNNKEL (reference sequence). Trimming stripped 1 base from V and 4 bases from J, with 14 bases between. CDR3 size: 15 residues. In nucleotides, the CDR3 is TGTGCCAGCAGCCAAGTTTACAGGGCGGCGTACGAGCAGTACTTC. Encoded protein: CASSQVYRAAYEQYF.

This chain uses TRBV28 with TRBJ1-1, with TRBD1 matching over 7 bases. V gave up 10 bases and J gave up 5 bases; unmatched junction bases: 7. CDR1 MDHEN and CDR2 SYDVKM come from the germline V gene. The CDR3 is made up of 12 amino acids. The CDR3 here is CATGTGVTEAFF. In DNA form, the CDR3 reads TGTGCCACCGGCACAGGGGTGACTGAAGCTTTCTTT.

CDR3 protein: CASSLGTTGGSGNTIYF. Here the CDR3 DNA reads TGTGCCAGCAGTTTAGGGACGACAGGCGGGTCTGGAAACACCATATATTTT. The chain is built from TRBV28 and TRBJ1-3; D might be TRBD1 (6 bases). The CDR3 runs to 17 residues. Germline V gene data show CDR1 as MDHEN and CDR2 as SYDVKM. Trimming pared 2 bases from V and 1 base from J, leaving 15 bases between.

The chain couples TRBV9 to TRBJ1-3; no reliable D call. The V end was cut by 7 bases, the J end by 0 bases, with 14 bases between. CDR3 length: 15 residues. Germline values: CDR1 SGDLS, CDR2 YYNGEE. The CDR3 region is CASAPRLTSGNTIYF. The CDR3 region has the DNA TGTGCCAGCGCTCCGAGGCTCACCTCTGGAAACACCATATATTTT.

This chain links TRBV19 with TRBJ2-7; the D gene is possibly TRBD2 (5 bases). CDR1 is LNHDA, CDR2 SQIVND, per germline (reference sequence). V shed 10 bases and J shed 0 bases, with 13 bases lying between them. CDR3 length: 13 amino acids. The CDR3 DNA is TGTGCCACGAGGGAAAAAAGCTCCTACGAGCAGTACTTC. It is translated as CATREKSSYEQYF.

The rearrangement uses TRBV24-1 and TRBJ1-5; D gene uncertain. Germline V lookup: CDR1 KGHDR, CDR2 SFDVKD. Trimming removed 9 bases at V and 0 bases at J, with 11 bases between. This CDR3 has 14 residues. CDR3 protein: CATSTGVSNQPQHF. The CDR3, as DNA: TGTGCCACCTCCACCGGGGTTAGCAATCAGCCCCAGCATTTT.

V gene TRBV11-2 combines with J gene TRBJ2-5, with D maybe TRBD1 (6 bases). Germline V CDR1 and CDR2: SGHAT, FQNNGV. The CDR3 spans 15 residues. Trimming cost V 3 bases and J 2 bases, with 13 bases left between them. The CDR3 here is CASSFGTRDQETQYF. DNA for the CDR3: TGTGCCAGCAGCTTTGGGACAAGGGATCAAGAGACCCAGTACTTC. The full variable domain, with the rest looked up from reference TRBV11-2 and TRBJ2-5, is EAGVAQSPRYKIIEKRQSVAFWCNPISGHATLYWYQQILGQGPKLLIQFQNNGVVDDSQLPKDRFSAERLKGVDSTLKIQPAKLEDSAVYLCASSFGTRDQETQYFGPGTRLLVL.

The V call is TRBV6-5, the J call TRBJ1-1; D unclear. The V end was cut by 2 bases, the J end by 1 base, with 8 bases between. CDR1 is MNHEY and CDR2 is SVGAGI in the germline V gene. The CDR3 consists of 14 residues. The CDR3 spells CASSYNGGNTEAFF. CDR3 nucleotide sequence: TGTGCCAGCAGTTACAATGGCGGGAACACTGAAGCTTTCTTT.

This clone came up once. The CDR3 is CATKTGYNEKLFF. The CDR3 nucleotides read TGTGCCACCAAGACAGGGTATAATGAAAAACTGTTTTTT. V and J are TRBV15 and TRBJ1-4, with TRBD1 identical over 7 bases. The V gene's germline CDR1 is LNHNV and CDR2 YYDKDF (reference sequence). With 7 bases clipped from V and 4 bases from J, the junction kept 3 bases outside the gene matches. The CDR3 loop spans 13 amino acids.

J is TRBJ2-5 and V is TRBV14; weak D call: TRBD2 (5 bases). With 0 bases removed from V and 7 bases from J, the gap between germline ends came to 12 bases. The CDR3 sequence is 14 residues long. Germline V gene data show CDR1 as SGHDN and CDR2 as FVKESK. As DNA, the CDR3 is TGTGCCAGCAGCCAAGACCCGGGGAGAGGGACCCAGTACTTC. It codes for CASSQDPGRGTQYF.

This clone appeared a single time. The rearrangement uses TRBV5-8 and TRBJ1-4, with TRBD1 matching over 7 bases. Per germline, CDR1 SGHTS and CDR2 YDEGEE. The CDR3 is 16 amino acids. Losses at the gene ends were 3 bases for V and 0 bases for J; bases not matched to a gene: 5. CDR3 bases: TGTGCCAGCAGCTGGGGACAGTTTGCAACTAATGAAAAACTGTTTTTT. Translated, it gives CASSWGQFATNEKLFF.

The CDR3 DNA sequence: TGTGCCAGCAGTGACCCCCGGTGGAGCTCCTACGAGCAGTACTTC. Translating it yields CASSDPRWSSYEQYF. The gene calls are TRBV6-1 and TRBJ2-7; D is uncertain. This CDR3 spans 15 amino acids. Trimming stripped 3 bases from V and 0 bases from J, with 12 bases between. From germline, CDR1 is MNHNS and CDR2 SASEGT.

The chain has TRBV29-1 and TRBJ2-3; 12 bases fit TRBD1. Germline V lookup: CDR1 SQVTM, CDR2 ANQGSEA. The V gene end was trimmed by 8 bases and the J gene end by 3 bases; junction bases not matched to a gene: 9. This CDR3 contains 15 residues. In DNA form, the CDR3 reads TGCAGCCAACGGCCGGGACAGGGGGCAACAGATACGCAGTATTTT. Residues: CSQRPGQGATDTQYF.

The gene calls are TRBV6-1 and TRBJ1-2; D possibly corresponds to TRBD1 (5 bases). Germline V lookup: CDR1 MNHNS, CDR2 SASEGT. The V end lost 0 bases, the J end lost 4 bases, and 9 bases lay between the germline ends. The CDR3 has 14 residues. The CDR3 is CASSEASGGYGYTF. CDR3 sequence (DNA): TGTGCCAGCAGTGAAGCCTCCGGGGGCTATGGCTACACCTTC.

J is TRBJ2-7 and V is TRBV11-3; D is possibly TRBD1 (6 bases). The CDR3 totals 13 residues. Trimming took 4 bases from V and 7 from J, leaving 14 bases between them. The germline V gene encodes CDR1 SGHNT and CDR2 YENEEA. The CDR3 here is CASSSTGSGEQYF. DNA of the CDR3: TGTGCCAGCAGCTCTACAGGGTCAGGGGAGCAGTACTTC.

V usage is TRBV13 and J usage is TRBJ2-1; D possibly corresponds to TRBD2 (6 bases). V lost 3 bases and J lost 5, with 17 bases in between. Per the germline V gene, CDR1 is PRHDT and CDR2 is FYEKMQ (reference sequence). The CDR3 consists of 16 residues. The CDR3 DNA reads as TGTGCCAGCAGCTTGCTCCCTCGGGACTGGAACAATGAGCAGTTCTTC. Protein product: CASSLLPRDWNNEQFF.

The V call is TRBV5-1, the J call TRBJ1-6; TRBD1 might be the D (5 bases). CDR3 size: 15 residues. V lost 1 base to trimming and J lost 5 bases, with 10 bases between them. Germline-derived CDR1 and CDR2 are SGHRS and YFSETQ. CDR3 nucleotides: TGCGCCAGCAGCTTGATCTCGACAGATAATTCACCCCTCCACTTT. Residues: CASSLISTDNSPLHF.

This clone occurred a few times. The V call is TRBV5-6, the J call TRBJ1-3, with a tentative D call TRBD1 (6 bases). The ends were cut back, 4 bases at V and 4 bases at J, with 12 bases in the middle. The CDR3 has 14 residues. Germline V gives CDR1 SGHDT, CDR2 YYEEEE. As DNA, the CDR3 is TGTGCCAGCAGCCCTGCTACAGGGGGAAACACCATATATTTT. Residues: CASSPATGGNTIYF.

CDR3: CASRGQGTYEQYF. CDR3 DNA: TGTGCCAGCAGGGGACAGGGAACCTACGAGCAGTACTTC. The V call is TRBV28, the J call TRBJ2-7; 9 bases are a match to TRBD1. The V segment lost 6 bases and the J segment 2 bases; nucleotides outside the gene matches: 2. Germline CDR1 reads MDHEN; CDR2 reads SYDVKM. This CDR3 spans 13 amino acids.

The V and J genes are TRBV6-2 or TRBV6-3 and TRBJ1-5; D remains unclear. V was trimmed by 0 bases and J by 0 bases, leaving 6 bases between them. The CDR3 totals 15 residues. Germline lookup yields CDR1 MNHEY and CDR2 SVGEGT. The CDR3 DNA sequence: TGTGCCAGCAGTTACTCAACCGGTAGCAATCAGCCCCAGCATTTT. The encoded protein is CASSYSTGSNQPQHF.

The chain employs TRBV3-1 (or the pseudogene TRBV3-2) and TRBJ2-5; the D gene is possibly TRBD2 (5 bases). The CDR3 covers 16 residues. Germline CDR1 reads LGHDT; CDR2 reads YNNKEL (reference sequence). V dropped 1 base and J dropped 4 bases, with 16 bases sitting between them. CDR3 coding DNA: TGTGCCAGCAGCCAAGTTCTTCTAGCACCGCGAGAGACCCAGTACTTC. Translated: CASSQVLLAPRETQYF.

This clone has just a few counts. This rearrangement joins TRBV29-1 to TRBJ1-2, with D tentatively TRBD1 (5 bases). V lost 4 bases to trimming and J lost 7 bases, with 16 bases between them. The CDR3 totals 13 residues. From germline, CDR1 is SQVTM and CDR2 ANQGSEA. As DNA, the CDR3 is TGCAGCGTTGTGGTTGGCAGGGACTTTGGCTACACCTTC. Translating gives CSVVVGRDFGYTF. The full variable domain, its missing parts supplied by reference TRBV29-1 and TRBJ1-2, is SAVISQKPSRDICQRGTSLTIQCQVDSQVTMMFWYRQQPGQSLTLIATANQGSEATYESGFVIDKFPISRPNLTFSTLTVSNMSPEDSSIYLCSVVVGRDFGYTFGSGTRLTVV.